A selection of T cell receptor beta chains follows, all from one sample in a study of T-cell memory formation after mild COVID-19. TCRdb reprocessed the 5' RACE reads with MiXCR, giving one entry per CDR3 protein. The table includes 340,000 or so distinct CDR3 sequences, 13% detected once. Sequencing input: PBMCs or a T cell subset sorted from them (not recorded which). The receptors derive from a man aged 18 to 29 who had mild COVID-19 (a few samples of this study predate the infection). Cell type and time point are not known. Both conserved end residues are part of each CDR3. The order of the fields is clone size, J gene, D gene, CDR3 length, V gene, CDR3 protein, CDR3 DNA. The D gene is left open where the match is weak. Expanded clones get a size class; other rows say once, few or many, or leave the size out.

clone size: .
J gene: TRBJ1-1
D gene: .
CDR3 length: 13
V gene: TRBV5-4
CDR3 protein: CASSPDPRTEAFF
CDR3 DNA: TGTGCCAGCAGTCCGGACCCTCGGACGGAAGCTTTCTTT

clone size: few
J gene: TRBJ1-2
D gene: .
CDR3 length: 11
V gene: TRBV6-5
CDR3 protein: CASGSDGGYTF
CDR3 DNA: TGTGCCAGCGGTTCTGACGGGGGCTACACCTTC

clone size: .
J gene: TRBJ1-5
D gene: .
CDR3 length: 13
V gene: TRBV7-2
CDR3 protein: CASSLAAEQPQHF
CDR3 DNA: TGTGCCAGCAGCTTAGCGGCCGAGCAGCCCCAGCATTTT

clone size: few
J gene: TRBJ1-5
D gene: .
CDR3 length: 14
V gene: TRBV10-3
CDR3 protein: CATTGDIRNQPQHF
CDR3 DNA: TGTGCCACGACGGGGGACATTCGCAATCAGCCCCAGCATTTT

clone size: .
J gene: TRBJ2-1
D gene: TRBD2
CDR3 length: 15
V gene: TRBV20-1
CDR3 protein: CSARELAGVYNEQFF
CDR3 DNA: TGCAGTGCTAGGGAGCTAGCGGGGGTCTACAATGAGCAGTTCTTC

clone size: few
J gene: TRBJ1-1
D gene: .
CDR3 length: 14
V gene: TRBV20-1
CDR3 protein: CSARDPGTNTEAFF
CDR3 DNA: TGCAGTGCTAGAGATCCGGGAACAAACACTGAAGCTTTCTTT

clone size: .
J gene: TRBJ2-1
D gene: TRBD2
CDR3 length: 17
V gene: TRBV7-8
CDR3 protein: CASSPQVGGSSYNEQFF
CDR3 DNA: TGTGCCAGCAGCCCACAGGTCGGGGGGAGCTCCTACAATGAGCAGTTCTTC

clone size: .
J gene: TRBJ2-5
D gene: .
CDR3 length: 15
V gene: TRBV6-5
CDR3 protein: CASSPMGAGQETQYF
CDR3 DNA: TGTGCCAGCAGCCCAATGGGAGCGGGCCAAGAGACCCAGTACTTC

clone size: many
J gene: TRBJ1-5
D gene: .
CDR3 length: 14
V gene: TRBV6-2/TRBV6-3
CDR3 protein: CASSYGDPHQPQHF
CDR3 DNA: TGTGCCAGCAGTTACGGAGACCCCCATCAGCCCCAGCATTTT

clone size: .
J gene: TRBJ1-2
D gene: TRBD1
CDR3 length: 15
V gene: TRBV7-9
CDR3 protein: CASSSKGTAFYGYTF
CDR3 DNA: TGTGCCAGCAGCTCCAAAGGGACAGCTTTTTATGGCTACACCTTC

clone size: few
J gene: TRBJ1-6
D gene: .
CDR3 length: 17
V gene: TRBV6-5
CDR3 protein: CASSYSFAGGTGSPLHF
CDR3 DNA: TGTGCCAGCAGTTATTCGTTCGCAGGAGGGACGGGATCACCCCTCCACTTT

clone size: .
J gene: TRBJ2-1
D gene: .
CDR3 length: 15
V gene: TRBV27
CDR3 protein: CASSYQTRSDNEQFF
CDR3 DNA: TGTGCCAGCAGTTATCAAACGAGGTCCGACAATGAGCAGTTCTTC

clone size: .
J gene: TRBJ2-5
D gene: TRBD2
CDR3 length: 16
V gene: TRBV6-5
CDR3 protein: CASTPGLAGRGETQYF
CDR3 DNA: TGTGCCAGCACTCCGGGACTAGCGGGGAGGGGGGAGACCCAGTACTTC

clone size: .
J gene: TRBJ1-5
D gene: .
CDR3 length: 13
V gene: TRBV10-3
CDR3 protein: CAISDTGNQPQHF
CDR3 DNA: TGTGCCATCAGTGATACCGGGAATCAGCCCCAGCATTTT

clone size: .
J gene: TRBJ2-1
D gene: .
CDR3 length: 15
V gene: TRBV7-2
CDR3 protein: CASSPPRGVYNEQFF
CDR3 DNA: TGTGCCAGCAGCCCCCCAAGGGGGGTTTACAATGAGCAGTTCTTC

clone size: few
J gene: TRBJ2-1
D gene: TRBD2
CDR3 length: 14
V gene: TRBV20-1
CDR3 protein: CSAPKGLAEMEQFF
CDR3 DNA: TGCAGTGCCCCCAAGGGACTAGCGGAGATGGAGCAGTTCTTC

clone size: .
J gene: TRBJ1-6
D gene: .
CDR3 length: 13
V gene: TRBV6-5
CDR3 protein: CASSYGGVSPLHF
CDR3 DNA: TGTGCCAGCAGTTACGGCGGGGTATCACCCCTCCACTTT

clone size: .
J gene: TRBJ2-5
D gene: TRBD2
CDR3 length: 17
V gene: TRBV11-2
CDR3 protein: CASSLASASGGAETQYF
CDR3 DNA: TGTGCCAGCAGCTTAGCGTCGGCTAGCGGGGGGGCAGAGACCCAGTACTTC

clone size: few
J gene: TRBJ1-5
D gene: .
CDR3 length: 15
V gene: TRBV4-1
CDR3 protein: CASSSRAGLLQPQHF
CDR3 DNA: TGCGCCAGCAGCTCTCGGGCCGGACTACTACAGCCCCAGCATTTT

clone size: .
J gene: TRBJ1-6
D gene: .
CDR3 length: 13
V gene: TRBV10-2
CDR3 protein: CASSAGFTSPLHF
CDR3 DNA: TGCGCCAGCAGTGCGGGGTTCACGTCACCCCTCCACTTT

clone size: many
J gene: TRBJ2-1
D gene: .
CDR3 length: 14
V gene: TRBV7-8
CDR3 protein: CASLLELTYNEQFF
CDR3 DNA: TGTGCCAGTCTCCTAGAGCTCACCTACAATGAGCAGTTCTTC

clone size: many
J gene: TRBJ2-1
D gene: TRBD2
CDR3 length: 15
V gene: TRBV7-9
CDR3 protein: CASSPNAGLAVEQFF
CDR3 DNA: TGTGCCAGCAGCCCGAATGCCGGACTAGCGGTGGAGCAGTTCTTC

clone size: few
J gene: TRBJ1-2
D gene: .
CDR3 length: 12
V gene: TRBV7-9
CDR3 protein: CASGHRGLGYTF
CDR3 DNA: TGTGCCAGCGGCCATAGGGGGTTAGGCTACACCTTC

clone size: few
J gene: TRBJ2-1
D gene: TRBD1
CDR3 length: 13
V gene: TRBV29-1
CDR3 protein: CSVVETGEWEQFF
CDR3 DNA: TGCAGCGTTGTCGAGACAGGGGAGTGGGAGCAGTTCTTC

clone size: .
J gene: TRBJ2-5
D gene: .
CDR3 length: 14
V gene: TRBV9
CDR3 protein: CASSVVGGSETQYF
CDR3 DNA: TGTGCCAGCAGCGTAGTAGGGGGTTCAGAGACCCAGTACTTC

clone size: few
J gene: TRBJ2-1
D gene: .
CDR3 length: 15
V gene: TRBV7-3
CDR3 protein: CASSPRALPGNEQFF
CDR3 DNA: TGTGCCAGCAGCCCCCGGGCCCTACCCGGCAATGAGCAGTTCTTC

clone size: few
J gene: TRBJ1-3
D gene: .
CDR3 length: 16
V gene: TRBV20-1
CDR3 protein: CSASTPGDNSGNTIYF
CDR3 DNA: TGCAGTGCTAGCACTCCAGGCGACAACTCTGGAAACACCATATATTTT

clone size: .
J gene: TRBJ1-2
D gene: .
CDR3 length: 16
V gene: TRBV6-5
CDR3 protein: CATKGTAYRTNYGYTF
CDR3 DNA: TGTGCCACCAAGGGGACCGCCTATCGAACTAACTATGGATACACCTTC

clone size: .
J gene: TRBJ2-6
D gene: .
CDR3 length: 13
V gene: TRBV7-2
CDR3 protein: CASTFSGANVLTF
CDR3 DNA: TGTGCCAGCACGTTCTCTGGGGCCAACGTCCTGACTTTC

clone size: .
J gene: TRBJ2-3
D gene: TRBD2
CDR3 length: 14
V gene: TRBV6-4
CDR3 protein: CASSGSGGTDTQYF
CDR3 DNA: TGTGCCAGCAGTGGTAGCGGGGGCACAGATACGCAGTATTTT

clone size: .
J gene: TRBJ1-1
D gene: .
CDR3 length: 14
V gene: TRBV6-5
CDR3 protein: CASRLWGENTEAFF
CDR3 DNA: TGTGCCAGCAGACTGTGGGGCGAGAACACTGAAGCTTTCTTT

clone size: .
J gene: TRBJ2-1
D gene: .
CDR3 length: 15
V gene: TRBV4-2
CDR3 protein: CASSPKGGAYNEQFF
CDR3 DNA: TGTGCCAGCAGCCCCAAGGGGGGGGCGTACAATGAGCAGTTCTTC

clone size: .
J gene: TRBJ2-1
D gene: TRBD2
CDR3 length: 15
V gene: TRBV9
CDR3 protein: CASSRGGVVGYEQFF
CDR3 DNA: TGTGCCAGCAGCCGCGGGGGGGTAGTTGGCTATGAGCAGTTCTTC

clone size: .
J gene: TRBJ2-1
D gene: .
CDR3 length: 14
V gene: TRBV7-9
CDR3 protein: CASSLGTGRNEQFF
CDR3 DNA: TGTGCCAGCAGCTTAGGGACGGGGAGAAATGAGCAGTTCTTC

clone size: .
J gene: TRBJ2-1
D gene: .
CDR3 length: 15
V gene: TRBV7-9
CDR3 protein: CASSLKGQPYNEQFF
CDR3 DNA: TGTGCCAGCAGCTTAAAGGGACAACCTTACAATGAGCAGTTCTTC

clone size: .
J gene: TRBJ2-1
D gene: .
CDR3 length: 10
V gene: TRBV5-1
CDR3 protein: CASQGAEQFF
CDR3 DNA: TGCGCCAGCCAGGGTGCTGAGCAGTTCTTC

clone size: .
J gene: TRBJ2-3
D gene: TRBD1
CDR3 length: 15
V gene: TRBV15
CDR3 protein: CATSTTGDTYDTQYF
CDR3 DNA: TGTGCCACCAGCACCACAGGGGACACATACGATACGCAGTATTTT

clone size: few
J gene: TRBJ1-1
D gene: .
CDR3 length: 12
V gene: TRBV27
CDR3 protein: CASSTRFTEAFF
CDR3 DNA: TGTGCCAGCAGTACCAGGTTCACTGAAGCTTTCTTT

clone size: few
J gene: TRBJ1-1
D gene: .
CDR3 length: 15
V gene: TRBV6-5
CDR3 protein: CASSYSGGARTEAFF
CDR3 DNA: TGTGCCAGCAGTTACTCGGGGGGCGCCCGCACTGAAGCTTTCTTT

clone size: few
J gene: TRBJ2-2
D gene: TRBD2
CDR3 length: 16
V gene: TRBV5-1
CDR3 protein: CASSRGAGDNTGELFF
CDR3 DNA: TGCGCCAGCTCAAGGGGAGCGGGGGACAACACCGGGGAGCTGTTTTTT

clone size: few
J gene: TRBJ1-5
D gene: .
CDR3 length: 15
V gene: TRBV6-2/TRBV6-3
CDR3 protein: CASSSGLPGNQPQHF
CDR3 DNA: TGTGCCAGCAGTTCGGGCCTTCCGGGCAATCAGCCCCAGCATTTT

clone size: many
J gene: TRBJ1-3
D gene: TRBD1
CDR3 length: 15
V gene: TRBV12-3/TRBV12-4
CDR3 protein: CASSLGGGPGNTIYF
CDR3 DNA: TGTGCCAGCAGTTTGGGAGGGGGCCCAGGAAACACCATATATTTT

clone size: few
J gene: TRBJ2-7
D gene: .
CDR3 length: 14
V gene: TRBV7-2
CDR3 protein: CASSPDRTSYEQYF
CDR3 DNA: TGTGCCAGCAGCCCTGACAGGACTTCCTACGAGCAGTACTTC

clone size: few
J gene: TRBJ2-1
D gene: TRBD2
CDR3 length: 16
V gene: TRBV7-2
CDR3 protein: CASSSFGTSGYNEQFF
CDR3 DNA: TGTGCCAGCAGCTCCTTCGGGACTAGCGGTTACAATGAGCAGTTCTTC

clone size: few
J gene: TRBJ2-3
D gene: .
CDR3 length: 15
V gene: TRBV6-5
CDR3 protein: CASSYSGYGPDTQYF
CDR3 DNA: TGTGCCAGCAGTTACTCGGGCTACGGGCCAGATACGCAGTATTTT

clone size: few
J gene: TRBJ1-1
D gene: .
CDR3 length: 14
V gene: TRBV4-3
CDR3 protein: CASSQEVPSTEAFF
CDR3 DNA: TGCGCCAGCAGCCAAGAGGTCCCGAGCACTGAAGCTTTCTTT

clone size: few
J gene: TRBJ2-3
D gene: .
CDR3 length: 15
V gene: TRBV24-1
CDR3 protein: CATSEGRSLTDTQYF
CDR3 DNA: TGTGCCACCAGTGAGGGCCGCAGTCTCACAGATACGCAGTATTTT

clone size: .
J gene: TRBJ1-4
D gene: .
CDR3 length: 13
V gene: TRBV20-1
CDR3 protein: CSVYRAANEKLFF
CDR3 DNA: TGCAGTGTTTATAGGGCTGCTAATGAAAAACTGTTTTTT

clone size: few
J gene: TRBJ1-1
D gene: .
CDR3 length: 16
V gene: TRBV5-6
CDR3 protein: CASSSGSRPGNTEAFF
CDR3 DNA: TGTGCCAGCAGCTCAGGGAGTCGTCCGGGTAACACTGAAGCTTTCTTT

clone size: few
J gene: TRBJ2-3
D gene: .
CDR3 length: 15
V gene: TRBV9
CDR3 protein: CASSVVEALPDTQYF
CDR3 DNA: TGTGCCAGCAGCGTAGTGGAGGCCCTCCCAGATACGCAGTATTTT